This TCR beta chain was captured in a study of blood T cell repertoires in COVID-19. Germline values: CDR1 MNHEY, CDR2 SMNVEV (reference sequence). The V end lost 4 bases, the J end lost 7 bases, and 20 bases lay between the germline ends. The CDR3 runs 16 residues. Repertoires were generated with immunoSEQ multiplex PCR, while TCRdb's copy carries only in-frame clones and drops some. This table holds about 480,000 clones, approximately 87% found once. The receptor's source is a woman in her thirties or forties who had recovered from COVID-19. Sequencing was carried out using PBMCs or T cells enriched from blood (not recorded which). V usage is TRBV27 and J usage is TRBJ1-5, with D maybe TRBD1 (5 bases). CDR3 in DNA: TGTGCCAGCAGTTACTTGGGGGGGGGTCCGGACCAGCCCCAGCATTTT. It yields the protein CASSYLGGGPDQPQHF.